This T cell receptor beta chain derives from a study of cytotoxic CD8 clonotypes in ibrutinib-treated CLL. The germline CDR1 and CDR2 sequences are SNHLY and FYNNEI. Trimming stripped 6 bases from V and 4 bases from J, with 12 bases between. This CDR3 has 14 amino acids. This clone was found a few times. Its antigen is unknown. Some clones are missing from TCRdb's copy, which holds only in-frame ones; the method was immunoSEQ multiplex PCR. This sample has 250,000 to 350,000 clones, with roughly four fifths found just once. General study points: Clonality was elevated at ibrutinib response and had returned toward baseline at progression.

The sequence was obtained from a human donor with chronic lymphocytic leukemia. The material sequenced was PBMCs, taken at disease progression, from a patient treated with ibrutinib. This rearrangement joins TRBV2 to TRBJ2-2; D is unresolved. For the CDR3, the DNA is TGTGCCAGCAGACTTCTCAAACCCACCGGGGAGCTGTTTTTT. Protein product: CASRLLKPTGELFF.